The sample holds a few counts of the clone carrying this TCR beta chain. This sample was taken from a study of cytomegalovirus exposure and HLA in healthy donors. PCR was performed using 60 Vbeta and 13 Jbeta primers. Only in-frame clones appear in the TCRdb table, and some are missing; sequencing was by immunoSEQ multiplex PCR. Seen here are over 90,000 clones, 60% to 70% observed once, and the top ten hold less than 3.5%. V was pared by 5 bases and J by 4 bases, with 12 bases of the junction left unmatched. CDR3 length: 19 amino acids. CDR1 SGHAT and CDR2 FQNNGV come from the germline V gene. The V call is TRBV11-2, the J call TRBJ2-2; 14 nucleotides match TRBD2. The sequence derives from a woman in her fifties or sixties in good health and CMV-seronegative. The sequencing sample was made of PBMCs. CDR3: CASSLRLGTSGGPTGELFF. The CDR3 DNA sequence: TGTGCCAGCAGCCTTAGACTTGGGACTAGCGGGGGTCCCACCGGGGAGCTGTTTTTT. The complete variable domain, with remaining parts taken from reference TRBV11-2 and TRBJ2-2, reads EAGVAQSPRYKIIEKRQSVAFWCNPISGHATLYWYQQILGQGPKLLIQFQNNGVVDDSQLPKDRFSAERLKGVDSTLKIQPAKLEDSAVYLCASSLRLGTSGGPTGELFFGEGSRLTVL.